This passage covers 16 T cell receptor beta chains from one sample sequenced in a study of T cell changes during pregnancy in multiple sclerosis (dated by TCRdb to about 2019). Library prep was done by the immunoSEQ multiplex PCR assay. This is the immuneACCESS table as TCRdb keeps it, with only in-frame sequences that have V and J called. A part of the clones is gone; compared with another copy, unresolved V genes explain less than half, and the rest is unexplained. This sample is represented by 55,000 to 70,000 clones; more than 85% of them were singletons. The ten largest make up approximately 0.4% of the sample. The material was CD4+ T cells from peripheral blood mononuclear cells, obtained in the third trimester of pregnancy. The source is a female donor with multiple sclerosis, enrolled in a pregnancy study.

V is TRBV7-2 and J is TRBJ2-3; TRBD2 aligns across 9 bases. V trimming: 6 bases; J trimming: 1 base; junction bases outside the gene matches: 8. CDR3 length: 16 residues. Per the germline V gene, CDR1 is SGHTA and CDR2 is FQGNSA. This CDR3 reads CASSRGGGQGTDTQYF. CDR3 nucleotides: TGTGCCAGCAGTCGCGGGGGGGGGCAGGGCACAGATACGCAGTATTTT.

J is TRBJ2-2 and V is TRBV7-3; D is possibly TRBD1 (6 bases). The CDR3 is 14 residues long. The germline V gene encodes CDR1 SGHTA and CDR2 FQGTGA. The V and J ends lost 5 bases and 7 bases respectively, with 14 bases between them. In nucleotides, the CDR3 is TGTGCCAGCAGCCCGAATACAGGGCACGGGGAGCTGTTTTTT. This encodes CASSPNTGHGELFF.

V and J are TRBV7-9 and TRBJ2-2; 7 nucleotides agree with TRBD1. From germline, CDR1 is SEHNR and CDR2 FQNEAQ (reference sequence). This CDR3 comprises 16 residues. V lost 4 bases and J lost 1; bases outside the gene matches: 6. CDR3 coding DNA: TGTGCCAGCAGCTCCACCGGGACAGAGAACACCGGGGAGCTGTTTTTT. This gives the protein CASSSTGTENTGELFF.

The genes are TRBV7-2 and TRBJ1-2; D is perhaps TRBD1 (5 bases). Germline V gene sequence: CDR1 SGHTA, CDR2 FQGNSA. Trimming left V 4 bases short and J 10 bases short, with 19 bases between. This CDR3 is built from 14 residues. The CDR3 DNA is TGTGCCAGCAGCTCCCGCGGGGGGGGTTGGGCCTACACCTTC. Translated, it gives CASSSRGGGWAYTF.

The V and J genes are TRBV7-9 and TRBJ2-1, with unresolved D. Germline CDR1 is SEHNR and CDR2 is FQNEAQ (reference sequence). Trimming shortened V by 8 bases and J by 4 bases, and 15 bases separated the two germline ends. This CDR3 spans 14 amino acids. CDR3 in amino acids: CASALRSRYNEQFF. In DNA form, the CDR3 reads TGTGCCAGCGCCCTAAGGAGTAGGTACAATGAGCAGTTCTTC.

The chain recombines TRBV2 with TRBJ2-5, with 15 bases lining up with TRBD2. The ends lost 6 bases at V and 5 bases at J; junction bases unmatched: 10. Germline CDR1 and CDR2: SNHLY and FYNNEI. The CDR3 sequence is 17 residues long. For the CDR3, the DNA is TGTGCCAGCAGCCCGGGGTTAGGACTAGCGGGGGGGGAGACCCAGTACTTC. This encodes CASSPGLGLAGGETQYF.

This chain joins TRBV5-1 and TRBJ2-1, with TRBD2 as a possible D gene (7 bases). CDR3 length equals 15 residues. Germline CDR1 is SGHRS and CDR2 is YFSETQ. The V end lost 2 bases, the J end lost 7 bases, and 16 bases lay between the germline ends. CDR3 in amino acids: CASSFSGGPGNEQFF. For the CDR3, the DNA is TGCGCCAGCAGCTTCTCCGGGGGGCCGGGGAATGAGCAGTTCTTC. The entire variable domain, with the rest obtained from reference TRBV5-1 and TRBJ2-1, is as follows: KAGVTQTPRYLIKTRGQQVTLSCSPISGHRSVSWYQQTPGQGLQFLFEYFSETQRNKGNFPGRFSGRQFSNSRSEMNVSTLELGDSALYLCASSFSGGPGNEQFFGPGTRLTVL.

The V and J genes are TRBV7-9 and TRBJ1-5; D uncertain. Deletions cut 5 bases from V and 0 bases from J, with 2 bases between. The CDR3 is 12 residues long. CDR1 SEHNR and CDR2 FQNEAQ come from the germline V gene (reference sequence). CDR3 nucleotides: TGTGCCAGCAGCCTTAGCAATCAGCCCCAGCATTTT. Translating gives CASSLSNQPQHF. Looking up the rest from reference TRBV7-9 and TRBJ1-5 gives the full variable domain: DTGVSQNPRHKITKRGQNVTFRCDPISEHNRLYWYRQTLGQGPEFLTYFQNEAQLEKSRLLSDRFSAERPKGSFSTLEIQRTEQGDSAMYLCASSLSNQPQHFGDGTRLSIL.

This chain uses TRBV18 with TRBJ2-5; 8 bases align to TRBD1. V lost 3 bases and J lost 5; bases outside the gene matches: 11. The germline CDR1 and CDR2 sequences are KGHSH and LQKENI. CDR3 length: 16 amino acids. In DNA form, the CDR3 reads TGTGCCAGCTCACCTCTCCAAACCACAGGGGGTGAGACCCAGTACTTC. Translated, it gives CASSPLQTTGGETQYF.

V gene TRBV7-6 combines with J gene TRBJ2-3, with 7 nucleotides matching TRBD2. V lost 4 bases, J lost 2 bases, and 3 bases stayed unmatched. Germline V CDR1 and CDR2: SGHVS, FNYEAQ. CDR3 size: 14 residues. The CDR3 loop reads CASSYGGTTDTQYF. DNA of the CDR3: TGTGCCAGCAGCTACGGGGGGACCACAGATACGCAGTATTTT.

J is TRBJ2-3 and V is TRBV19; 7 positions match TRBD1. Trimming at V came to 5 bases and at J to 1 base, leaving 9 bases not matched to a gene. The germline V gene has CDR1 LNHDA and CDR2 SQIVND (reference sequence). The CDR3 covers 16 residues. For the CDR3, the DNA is TGTGCCAGTAGTGCCCGACAGGGTGTAGGCACAGATACGCAGTATTTT. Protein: CASSARQGVGTDTQYF. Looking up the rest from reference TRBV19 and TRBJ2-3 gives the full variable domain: DGGITQSPKYLFRKEGQNVTLSCEQNLNHDAMYWYRQDPGQGLRLIYYSQIVNDFQKGDIAEGYSVSREKKESFPLTVTSAQKNPTAFYLCASSARQGVGTDTQYFGPGTRLTVL.

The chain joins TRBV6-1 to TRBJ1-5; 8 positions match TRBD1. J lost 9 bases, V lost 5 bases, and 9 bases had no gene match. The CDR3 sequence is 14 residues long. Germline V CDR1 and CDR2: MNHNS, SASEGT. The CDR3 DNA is TGTGCCAGCAGTCCCCAGGGACAGGCTCTGCCCCAGCATTTT. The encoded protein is CASSPQGQALPQHF.

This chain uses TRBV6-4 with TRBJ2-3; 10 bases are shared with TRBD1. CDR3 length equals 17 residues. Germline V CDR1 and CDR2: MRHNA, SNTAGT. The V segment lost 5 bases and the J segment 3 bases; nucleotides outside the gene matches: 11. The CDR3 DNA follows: TGTGCCAGCAGTCTTAAACCTAGGGGACAGGGGACAGATACGCAGTATTTT. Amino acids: CASSLKPRGQGTDTQYF.

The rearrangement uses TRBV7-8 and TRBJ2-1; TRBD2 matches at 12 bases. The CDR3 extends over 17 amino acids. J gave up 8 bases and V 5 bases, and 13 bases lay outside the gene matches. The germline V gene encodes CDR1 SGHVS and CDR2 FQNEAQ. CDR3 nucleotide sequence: TGTGCCAGCAGCCCGCCCCGACTAGCGGGAGATGCATATGAGCAGTTCTTC. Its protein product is CASSPPRLAGDAYEQFF.

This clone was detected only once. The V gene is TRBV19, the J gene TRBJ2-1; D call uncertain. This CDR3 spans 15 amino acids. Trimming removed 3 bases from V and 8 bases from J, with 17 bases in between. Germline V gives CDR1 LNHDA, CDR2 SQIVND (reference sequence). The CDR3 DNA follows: TGTGCCAGTAGTATTGGGCTACTCGTGGCCCATGAGCAGTTCTTC. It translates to CASSIGLLVAHEQFF.

CDR3 loop: CAGTPGWVSGANVLTF. The CDR3 DNA reads TGTGCCGGGACACCCGGGTGGGTATCCGGGGCCAACGTCCTGACTTTC. The chain links TRBV30 to TRBJ2-6, with a tentative D call TRBD1 (6 bases). Germline loops: CDR1 GTSNPN, CDR2 SVGIG (reference sequence). The CDR3 spans 16 residues. V lost 8 bases to trimming and J lost 4 bases, with 21 bases between them.